This TCR beta chain comes out of a study of T-cell reconstitution after alpha-beta-depleted transplantation in children listed by TCRdb under 2016. General notes on the study: T-cell immune reconstitution after TCRalphabeta/CD19-depleted allogeneic hematopoietic cell transplantation in children was quantitatively tracked in the study by means of TCR repertoire profiling.

Library preparation used PCR. These reads were obtained on an Illumina HiSeq 2500. Molecular barcoding was employed in the preparation of TCR libraries, with unique molecular identifiers being used to normalize TCRbeta repertoire quantification. In-frame beta chains were kept once TCRdb had trimmed the public reads at Q25 with fastp and called clones with MiXCR. One record per CDR3 amino acid sequence lists the most common genes and DNA. The sample table contains roughly 280,000 distinct CDR3 sequences; only one count was recorded for under 14% of them. Around a quarter of the sample is in the top ten clones. General findings and caveats noted by the study authors: In some patients, the high TCRbeta diversity seen at day 60 was put down to recipient T cells and intrathymic progenitors that had survived conditioning. The apparently early recovery of alphabetaT-cell counts about two months after transplant reportedly depended on only several hundred rapidly expanded clones that came from non-depleted graft cells. Hyperexpanded clone frequencies declined over subsequent months; after one year, T-cell counts and TCRbeta diversity were mostly attributed to newly produced T cells.

This clonotype was counted ten times or more. The target of this receptor is not known. The sample holds no much larger clone one base away, and base qualities are not on file. The germline V gene (reference sequence) sets CDR1 to SEHNR and CDR2 to FQNEAQ. Trimming accounts for 4 bases at V and 2 bases at J, while the number of junction bases matched to no gene is 4. The CDR3, cysteine through phenylalanine, is 14 amino acids long. Just CDR3 DNA is preserved here, 42 bases in frame from base 1. The treatment or condition label of this sample denotes: allogeneic hematopoietic cell transplantation with graft depleted of TCRalphabeta T cells and CD19 B cells. Transplant recipients were children who received TCRalphabeta/CD19-depleted allogeneic hematopoietic cell grafts.

The chain links TRBV7-9 with TRBJ2-7, with 8 middle bases fitting TRBD2. This TCR derives from a male patient aged 2-10 years who had a stem cell transplant for chronic granulomatous disease, so the T cells may come from the graft donor. The specimen was peripheral blood, collected 180 days after TCRalphabeta/CD19-depleted stem cell transplant. The nucleotide sequence reads as follows: TGTGCCAGCAGCTCGCGGGAGGTAGCCTACGAGCAGTACTTC. Translated, it gives CASSSREVAYEQYF.